Sequencing of this T cell receptor (beta chain) was carried out in a study of T cells in Graves' hyperthyroidism and ophthalmopathy. Amplification of TCR beta CDR3 regions was performed using RNA transcripts as template. A set of HTBI primers served as the primers for a first-round RT-PCR of the TCR CDR3. Via MiXCR, TCRdb re-called the multiplex PCR reads, giving one row per CDR3 protein. The data contain more than 500,000 distinct CDR3 sequences, 16% of them singletons. This clonotype was seen a few times. Its cognate antigen is unknown. Germline trimming cut 4 bases from V and 8 bases from J; bases unmatched to any gene: 9. The CDR3 has 15 amino acids. Germline V gene lookup returns CDR1 KGHSH and CDR2 LQKENI. Study-wide results and limits: Appearing also in blood were most of the thyroid clonotypes expanded above 0.001.

Fresh peripheral blood, about 9.6 ml, yielded the PBMCs. Sequenced material: blood. This chain joins TRBV18 and TRBJ2-1, with TRBD1 identical over 9 bases. This sequence was found in a woman between 25 and 40 years old with Graves' ophthalmopathy. Here the CDR3 reads CASSRTGTGPDEQFF. The CDR3 nucleotides are TGTGCCAGCTCACGAACCGGGACAGGGCCCGATGAGCAGTTCTTC.